This T cell receptor (beta chain) came from a study of blood T cells in healthy people across ages. Notes on the study in general: No one knew whether donors had CMV, which possibly confounded expanded clonotype changes.

The CDR3 sequence is 16 residues long. For the second PCR, which ran for about 6 to 11 cycles, a sample-barcoded 5' primer and a J-beta primer mix were used. A 12-random-nucleotide template-switch adaptor tagged each cDNA molecule. Each sample yielded at least 3 million CDR3-containing paired-end reads. TCRdb fed the 5' RACE reads into MiXCR, producing one record per CDR3 protein. The sample has some 320,000 distinct CDR3 sequences, 25% to 30% seen once; the top ten hold 29%. A few counts support this clonotype. The antigen remains unidentified. The chain recombines TRBV21-1 with TRBJ1-5. TRBV21-1 is annotated as a pseudogene. The clonotype comes from a woman between 65 and 79 years old in good health. Specimen: blood. CDR3 nucleotides: TGTGCCAGCCAACTTAAGGTTATCGGTAGCAATCAGCCCCAGCATTTT. Encoded protein: CASQLKVIGSNQPQHF.